One sample yielded the 26 T cell receptor beta chains listed below, sequenced in a study of T-cell memory formation after mild COVID-19. In TCRdb, the 5' RACE reads were re-called with MiXCR into one record per CDR3 protein. The sample holds around 180,000 distinct CDR3 sequences, under 20% seen once. Sequenced sample: PBMCs or a T cell subset sorted from them (not recorded which). The source of these receptors is a young man who had mild COVID-19 (a few samples of this study predate the infection). Cell type and time point are not known.

This clonotype was seen a handful of times. The V gene is TRBV5-1, the J gene TRBJ2-1; D gene ambiguous. Per the germline V gene, CDR1 is SGHRS and CDR2 is YFSETQ. V was pared by 0 bases and J by 6 bases, with 7 bases between. The CDR3 totals 13 residues. In DNA, the CDR3 is TGCGCCAGCAGCTTGGGGCCAAGCAATGAGCAGTTCTTC. The encoded protein is CASSLGPSNEQFF.

This rearrangement joins TRBV5-1 to TRBJ1-6; 9 bases line up with TRBD1. CDR3 length: 15 amino acids. CDR1 is SGHRS and CDR2 is YFSETQ in the germline V gene. The ends lost 0 bases at V and 9 bases at J; junction bases unmatched: 4. The CDR3 nucleotides read TGCGCCAGCAGCTTGGGGACAGGGGCGGGTTCACCCCTCCACTTT. Translating gives CASSLGTGAGSPLHF.

This chain's CDR3 is CSARSPSPYEQYV. DNA for the CDR3: TGCAGTGCTAGAAGCCCTAGTCCTTACGAGCAGTACGTC. The V call is TRBV20-1, the J call TRBJ2-7; D remains ambiguous. V was cut by 2 bases and J by 4 bases, with 12 bases left in between. This CDR3 contains 13 residues. CDR1 and CDR2 (germline): DFQATT, SNEGSKA (reference sequence).

This chain uses TRBV20-1 with TRBJ1-5; D is undetermined. CDR1 is DFQATT, CDR2 SNEGSKA, per germline (reference sequence). The V end was cut by 0 bases, the J end by 7 bases, with 7 bases between. The CDR3 totals 12 residues. In nucleotides, the CDR3 is TGCAGTGCTAGAGATAACCGACAGCCCCAGCATTTT. This sequence encodes CSARDNRQPQHF.

This clonotype turned up a few times. The rearrangement joins TRBV23-1 to TRBJ2-7, with 8 nucleotides matching TRBD1. TRBV23-1 is sorted into the ORF group, with uncertain function. V dropped 2 bases and J dropped 4; count of bases not matched to a gene: 10. CDR3 length equals 16 residues. Written as DNA, the CDR3 is TGCGCCAGCAGTCAAGATCAGGGGGCTGACGGGTACGAGCAGTACGTC. Translating it yields CASSQDQGADGYEQYV.

This clonotype showed up just a few times. The chain uses TRBV7-9 and TRBJ2-3, with D uncertain. Trimming left V 5 bases short and J 1 base short, with 13 bases between. Germline assignment: CDR1 SEHNR and CDR2 FQNEAQ (reference sequence). This CDR3 region has 15 residues. The DNA of the CDR3 is TGTGCCAGCAGCCCTAGGACCTCACGCACAGATACGCAGTATTTT. Translating it yields CASSPRTSRTDTQYF.

The chain links TRBV7-9 to TRBJ2-1, with TRBD2 matching over 11 bases. The trim removed 6 bases at V and 8 bases at J, leaving 9 bases unmatched. In germline, CDR1 is SEHNR, CDR2 FQNEAQ (reference sequence). The CDR3 extends over 15 amino acids. The CDR3 loop is CASRKSSGGADEQFF. DNA of the CDR3: TGTGCCAGCAGAAAAAGTAGCGGGGGGGCGGATGAGCAGTTCTTC.

The sample holds a few counts of this clonotype. This chain joins TRBV7-3 and TRBJ2-7; a weak D match, TRBD2 (7 bases). Trimming shortened V by 1 base and J by 7 bases, and 11 bases separated the two germline ends. Germline CDR1 is SGHTA and CDR2 is FQGTGA. The CDR3 runs to 13 residues. The CDR3 reads CASSLRRGQEQYF. In DNA form, the CDR3 reads TGTGCCAGCAGCTTAAGGCGGGGGCAGGAGCAGTACTTC.

The chain couples TRBV7-2 to TRBJ1-6; weak D call: TRBD1 (5 bases). CDR3 length: 14 amino acids. V was pared by 5 bases and J by 6 bases, with 11 bases between. The germline gives CDR1 SGHTA, CDR2 FQGNSA. The CDR3 loop is CASSRSGPNSPLHF. The CDR3 bases are TGTGCCAGCAGCCGGTCGGGGCCTAATTCACCCCTCCACTTT.

This clonotype appeared a few times. This chain joins TRBV29-1 and TRBJ1-2; the D gene is possibly TRBD1 (5 bases). Trimming shortened V by 4 bases and J by 5 bases, and 14 bases separated the two germline ends. The CDR3 totals 13 residues. The V gene's germline CDR1 is SQVTM and CDR2 ANQGSEA. The CDR3 DNA is TGCAGCGTTGTGGACAAGGTGGTGTATGGCTACACCTTC. It translates to CSVVDKVVYGYTF.

CDR3 loop: CASSSRLAGMKTQYF. As DNA, the CDR3 is TGTGCCAGCAGTTCCCGACTAGCGGGGATGAAGACCCAGTACTTC. This chain connects TRBV12-3 or TRBV12-4 to TRBJ2-5, with 11 bases matching TRBD2. The CDR3 has 15 amino acids. The V segment lost 4 bases and the J segment 6 bases; nucleotides outside the gene matches: 7.

This clonotype was counted a few times. The rearrangement links TRBV5-1 to TRBJ2-1; D may be TRBD1 or TRBD2 (5 bases each). The V end lost 3 bases, the J end lost 7 bases, and 26 bases lay between the germline ends. Germline-derived CDR1 and CDR2 are SGHRS and YFSETQ. CDR3 length equals 18 residues. This CDR3 is CASSSIPRGPGGGNEQFF. CDR3 coding DNA: TGCGCCAGCAGCTCCATCCCGCGAGGACCTGGGGGTGGTAATGAGCAGTTCTTC.

This clonotype has a handful of counts. The V and J genes are TRBV29-1 and TRBJ2-7; the match to TRBD1 covers 9 bases. J was trimmed by 6 bases and V by 7 bases; bases with no gene match: 10. The CDR3 runs to 13 residues. Germline V gene data show CDR1 as SQVTM and CDR2 as ANQGSEA. The CDR3 sequence: CSASLGTGFEQYV. CDR3 coding DNA: TGCAGCGCCTCTCTCGGGACAGGGTTCGAGCAGTACGTC.

This chain connects TRBV20-1 to TRBJ2-7; D is ambiguous. This CDR3 comprises 12 residues. The ends were cut back, 6 bases at V and 0 bases at J, with 9 bases in the middle. Germline values: CDR1 DFQATT, CDR2 SNEGSKA (reference sequence). The CDR3 loop reads CSATQVSYEQYF. CDR3 nucleotides: TGCAGTGCGACGCAGGTCTCCTACGAGCAGTACTTC.

This clonotype was counted between two and nine times. The chain couples TRBV5-1 to TRBJ2-1; 15 nucleotides agree with TRBD2. The CDR3 extends over 17 amino acids. The trim removed 3 bases at V and 0 bases at J, leaving 1 base unmatched. Germline V gene sequence: CDR1 SGHRS, CDR2 YFSETQ. CDR3 DNA: TGCGCCAGCAGCTCGGGACTAGCGGGGGGCTCCTACAATGAGCAGTTCTTC. This gives the protein CASSSGLAGGSYNEQFF.

This clonotype showed up many times. Here the CDR3 reads CASSYRGTAGSEAFF. The CDR3 region has the DNA TGTGCCAGCAGTTACCGCGGGACCGCGGGCTCTGAAGCTTTCTTT. The chain joins TRBV6-5 to TRBJ1-1; tentatively, D is TRBD1 (5 bases). Trimming removed 2 bases at V and 6 bases at J, with 16 bases between. This CDR3 spans 15 amino acids. Looked up from germline, CDR1 is MNHEY and CDR2 is SVGAGI.

The chain employs TRBV29-1 and TRBJ2-3, with 8 bases lining up with TRBD2. The CDR3 is 13 residues long. Trimming took 6 bases from V and 3 from J; bases not matched to a gene: 5. Germline CDR1 and CDR2: SQVTM and ANQGSEA. Here the CDR3 reads CSVSGTSTDTQYF. DNA for the CDR3: TGCAGCGTCTCCGGGACTAGTACAGATACGCAGTATTTT.

A few counts support this clonotype. The rearrangement uses TRBV4-1 and TRBJ1-6, with TRBD1 identical over 9 bases. Trimming at V came to 4 bases and at J to 11 bases, leaving 3 bases not matched to a gene. In germline, CDR1 is MGHRA, CDR2 YSYEKL. The CDR3 extends over 13 amino acids. Here the CDR3 DNA reads TGCGCCAGCAGCCGGGGACAGGGCACACCCCTCCACTTT. Translated, it gives CASSRGQGTPLHF.

This chain connects TRBV7-2 to TRBJ2-1; 8 bases align to TRBD1. Germline V gene lookup returns CDR1 SGHTA and CDR2 FQGNSA. The CDR3 has 14 amino acids. Losses at the gene ends were 5 bases for V and 8 bases for J; bases not matched to a gene: 8. The chain's CDR3 is CASSRTGLLDEQFF. DNA for the CDR3: TGTGCCAGCAGCCGGACAGGGCTGCTCGATGAGCAGTTCTTC.

The chain combines TRBV7-7 with TRBJ2-3; 7 positions match TRBD2. This CDR3 has 15 residues. J was trimmed by 1 base and V by 5 bases; bases with no gene match: 6. Germline V CDR1 and CDR2: SSHAT, FNYEAQ (reference sequence). CDR3 in DNA: TGTGCCAGCAGCCGCCGGGCGGGGGGCACAGATACGCAGTATTTT. It translates to CASSRRAGGTDTQYF.

This clonotype was counted between two and nine times. This chain uses TRBV18 with TRBJ2-4; D could derive from TRBD1 or TRBD2 (6 bases each). Germline CDR1 and CDR2: KGHSH and LQKENI. The V gene lost 6 bases and the J gene lost 0 bases, with 9 bases spanning the gap. CDR3 size: 14 residues. The CDR3 loop is CASSPGAAKNIQYF. The CDR3 nucleotides read TGTGCCAGCTCCCCGGGGGCAGCCAAAAACATTCAGTACTTC.

The rearrangement links TRBV2 to TRBJ2-6; D unresolved. V lost 3 bases, J lost 0 bases, and 9 bases lay in between. The CDR3 is 16 residues long. Germline CDR1 is SNHLY and CDR2 is FYNNEI. DNA of the CDR3: TGTGCCAGCAGTGATCCCAGGAACTCTGGGGCCAACGTCCTGACTTTC. Its protein is CASSDPRNSGANVLTF.

The table lists this clonotype with a count of one. The chain is built from TRBV5-6 and TRBJ1-4, with unresolved D. There are 15 residues in the CDR3. Germline CDR1 and CDR2: SGHDT and YYEEEE. V shed 1 base and J shed 2 bases, with 9 bases lying between them. This chain's CDR3 is CASSLIWATNEKLFF. DNA of the CDR3: TGTGCCAGCAGCTTGATCTGGGCGACTAATGAAAAACTGTTTTTT.

The chain has TRBV27 and TRBJ2-1, with TRBD2 matching 15 bases. The V gene end was trimmed by 2 bases and the J gene end by 8 bases; junction bases not matched to a gene: 7. The length of the CDR3 is 17 residues. CDR1 is MNHEY, CDR2 SMNVEV, per germline (reference sequence). The chain's CDR3 is CASSLRPGLAGGYEQFF. The CDR3 DNA follows: TGTGCCAGCAGTTTAAGGCCGGGACTAGCGGGGGGCTATGAGCAGTTCTTC.

The chain links TRBV20-1 to TRBJ2-3; D is ambiguous. The V and J ends lost 1 base and 4 bases respectively, with 6 bases between them. CDR3 length: 12 amino acids. Looked up from germline, CDR1 is DFQATT and CDR2 is SNEGSKA (reference sequence). This CDR3 is CSARGASDTQYF. The CDR3 DNA follows: TGCAGTGCTAGAGGGGCGTCAGATACGCAGTATTTT.

The table lists this clonotype with many counts. The V call is TRBV11-2, the J call TRBJ2-7, with no clear D. V was shortened by 0 bases and J by 0 bases, with 3 bases between the two germline ends. This CDR3 region has 13 residues. CDR1 is SGHAT and CDR2 is FQNNGV in the germline V gene. The CDR3 coding sequence is TGTGCCAGCAGCTTAGAATTCTCCTACGAGCAGTACGTC. Translating gives CASSLEFSYEQYV.